Each of the 4 T cell receptor beta chains below was sequenced from the same sample in a study of blood T cell repertoires in COVID-19. Profiled with immunoSEQ multiplex PCR; TCRdb holds only in-frame clones, not every one. The sample lists 150,000 to 200,000 clones; roughly 79% were seen once. Sequences were obtained from peripheral blood. The source of these receptors is a man between 60 and 75 years old with active or convalescent COVID-19.

The chain has TRBV28 and TRBJ2-5; 7 bases fit TRBD1. The CDR3 runs to 13 residues. CDR1 and CDR2 (germline): MDHEN, SYDVKM. Trimming at V came to 6 bases and at J to 2 bases, leaving 3 bases not matched to a gene. In nucleotides, the CDR3 is TGTGCCAGCAGGATACAGGGGCAAGAGACCCAGTACTTC. Protein sequence: CASRIQGQETQYF.

This rearrangement joins TRBV7-9 to TRBJ1-2, with D possibly matching TRBD1 (6 bases). The ends were cut back, 5 bases at V and 3 bases at J, with 19 bases in the middle. CDR1 is SEHNR and CDR2 is FQNEAQ in the germline V gene (reference sequence). The CDR3 is 16 residues long. CDR3 coding DNA: TGTGCCAGCAGCCTGGACAGCGCTGATGGGGACTATGGCTACACCTTC. Its translation: CASSLDSADGDYGYTF.

V is TRBV9 and J is TRBJ2-5; the D gene is possibly TRBD1 (6 bases). The CDR3 extends over 14 amino acids. Germline V gives CDR1 SGDLS, CDR2 YYNGEE. Trimming cost V 7 bases and J 0 bases, with 13 bases left between them. CDR3 in amino acids: CASSRQDDQETQYF. The DNA for the CDR3 is TGTGCCAGCTCGAGACAGGACGACCAAGAGACCCAGTACTTC.

This clone was seen a handful of times. The chain uses TRBV2 and TRBJ1-3; D might be TRBD1 (6 bases). Per the germline V gene, CDR1 is SNHLY and CDR2 is FYNNEI. The germline V and J ends were trimmed by 2 bases and 1 base, with 21 bases remaining between them. The CDR3 runs 19 residues. CDR3 region: CASSEIDAGAIKSGNTIYF. The CDR3, as DNA: TGTGCCAGCAGTGAAATAGATGCAGGGGCTATAAAATCTGGAAACACCATATATTTT.